Each of the 21 T cell receptor beta chains below was sequenced from the same sample in a study of T-cell memory formation after mild COVID-19. TCRdb ran MiXCR on the 5' RACE reads and lists one entry per CDR3 protein. This table has hundreds of thousands of distinct CDR3 sequences, roughly 22% appearing once. The specimen sequenced was PBMCs or a T cell subset sorted from them (not recorded which). Every receptor here comes from an adult woman who had mild COVID-19 (a few samples of this study predate the infection). Cell type and time point are not known.

In its sample, this clonotype was seen many times. This chain connects TRBV30 to TRBJ1-1, with D possibly being TRBD1 (5 bases). CDR1 and CDR2 (germline): GTSNPN, SVGIG (reference sequence). The CDR3 is 13 residues long. With 0 bases removed from V and 3 bases from J, the gap between germline ends came to 8 bases. CDR3 in amino acids: CAWSVRGDTEAFF. DNA of the CDR3: TGTGCCTGGAGTGTACGGGGGGACACTGAAGCTTTCTTT.

The chain carries TRBV6-2 or TRBV6-3 and TRBJ2-3; D is perhaps TRBD2 (6 bases). The CDR3 totals 15 residues. V lost 8 bases, J lost 3 bases, and 18 bases lay in between. Germline V gene lookup returns CDR1 MNHEY and CDR2 SVGEGT. The CDR3 loop reads CASSIAELTTDTQYF. The CDR3 DNA follows: TGTGCCAGCTCCATAGCGGAACTCACAACAGATACGCAGTATTTT.

This clonotype has a handful of counts. The V and J genes are TRBV5-1 and TRBJ2-7; D ambiguous. The germline CDR1 and CDR2 sequences are SGHRS and YFSETQ. This CDR3 region has 14 residues. Trimming shortened V by 2 bases and J by 2 bases, and 11 bases separated the two germline ends. This CDR3 is CASSLTENTYEQYF. CDR3 in DNA: TGCGCCAGCAGCTTAACGGAGAATACCTACGAGCAGTACTTC.

This chain connects TRBV19 to TRBJ2-1; TRBD2 matches at 14 bases. Germline-derived CDR1 and CDR2 are LNHDA and SQIVND (reference sequence). The V gene end was trimmed by 3 bases and the J gene end by 2 bases; junction bases not matched to a gene: 6. The CDR3 sequence is 18 residues long. CDR3 sequence: CASSMFGTSGSTYNEQFF. In DNA form, the CDR3 reads TGTGCCAGTAGTATGTTCGGGACTAGCGGGAGTACCTACAATGAGCAGTTCTTC. Supplemented by reference TRBV19 and TRBJ2-1, the full variable domain reads DGGITQSPKYLFRKEGQNVTLSCEQNLNHDAMYWYRQDPGQGLRLIYYSQIVNDFQKGDIAEGYSVSREKKESFPLTVTSAQKNPTAFYLCASSMFGTSGSTYNEQFFGPGTRLTVL.

This clonotype was recorded at least ten times. The chain carries TRBV7-6 and TRBJ2-3; a possible D gene is TRBD1 (6 bases). The CDR3 totals 15 residues. V lost 0 bases to trimming and J lost 4 bases, with 11 bases between them. Germline lookup yields CDR1 SGHVS and CDR2 FNYEAQ. The CDR3 is CASSLAGQFADTQYF. In nucleotides, the CDR3 is TGTGCCAGCAGCTTAGCCGGACAGTTCGCAGATACGCAGTATTTT.

The chain links TRBV10-3 to TRBJ2-5, with D unclear. From germline, CDR1 is ENHRY and CDR2 SYGVKD. Trimming stripped 6 bases from V and 3 bases from J, with 5 bases between. This CDR3 region has 11 residues. In DNA, the CDR3 is TGTGCCATCAGCCAAAAAGAGACCCAGTACTTC. Translating gives CAISQKETQYF.

This clonotype has just a few counts. This chain connects TRBV29-1 to TRBJ1-2, with D perhaps TRBD1 (6 bases). V was shortened by 4 bases and J by 14 bases, with 11 bases between the two germline ends. The CDR3 is 9 residues long. Germline lookup yields CDR1 SQVTM and CDR2 ANQGSEA. CDR3 sequence reads: CSVGEGQTF. The CDR3 DNA reads TGCAGCGTTGGGGAGGGACAAACCTTC.

The chain combines TRBV5-1 with TRBJ1-2; D remains unclear. The CDR3 is 15 residues long. CDR1 is SGHRS, CDR2 YFSETQ, per germline. V lost 0 bases and J lost 7, with 16 bases in between. The CDR3 loop is CASSLASDGEGGYTF. As DNA, the CDR3 is TGCGCCAGCAGCTTGGCCAGCGACGGAGAGGGTGGCTACACCTTC.

This clonotype was seen more than once but under ten times. This rearrangement joins TRBV15 to TRBJ2-7; D might be TRBD1 (6 bases). This CDR3 is built from 13 residues. The V gene lost 1 base and the J gene lost 5 bases, with 9 bases spanning the gap. Germline CDR1 reads LNHNV; CDR2 reads YYDKDF (reference sequence). CDR3 residues: CATSRGAGDEQYF. The DNA of the CDR3 is TGTGCCACCAGCAGAGGGGCAGGGGACGAGCAGTACTTC.

The chain has TRBV7-9 and TRBJ1-1, with 7 positions matching TRBD1. J lost 7 bases, V lost 4 bases, and 3 bases had no gene match. Germline V gives CDR1 SEHNR, CDR2 FQNEAQ (reference sequence). The CDR3 loop spans 12 amino acids. The CDR3 DNA is TGTGCCAGCAGCTCCAGGGGGGATGAAGCTTTCTTT. It codes for CASSSRGDEAFF.

The chain has TRBV27 and TRBJ1-4; D is perhaps TRBD1 (6 bases). Germline CDR1 and CDR2: MNHEY and SMNVEV (reference sequence). Trimming took off 1 base at V and 5 bases at J, with 11 bases between the two ends. The CDR3 loop spans 15 amino acids. DNA for the CDR3: TGTGCCAGCAGTTTATGGGGGGCTCGGAATGAAAAACTGTTTTTT. Its protein product is CASSLWGARNEKLFF.

V usage is TRBV14 and J usage is TRBJ2-3; 7 nucleotides agree with TRBD1. The CDR3 is 15 amino acids. V trimming: 3 bases; J trimming: 2 bases; junction bases outside the gene matches: 5. Germline lookup yields CDR1 SGHDN and CDR2 FVKESK. In DNA form, the CDR3 reads TGTGCCAGCAGCCATCGACAGGGTTTCACAGATACGCAGTATTTT. It codes for CASSHRQGFTDTQYF. Based on the CDR3 plus reference TRBV14 and TRBJ2-3, the full variable domain is EAGVTQFPSHSVIEKGQTVTLRCDPISGHDNLYWYRRVMGKEIKFLLHFVKESKQDESGMPNNRFLAERTGGTYSTLKVQPAELEDSGVYFCASSHRQGFTDTQYFGPGTRLTVL.

Ten or more counts support this clonotype. The chain carries TRBV6-1 and TRBJ1-1; D is possibly TRBD1 (5 bases). V shed 6 bases and J shed 5 bases, with 19 bases lying between them. CDR3 length: 15 residues. Germline-derived CDR1 and CDR2 are MNHNS and SASEGT. The CDR3: CASRTQSGRGTEAFF. The DNA for the CDR3 is TGTGCCAGCAGGACCCAATCAGGGCGCGGTACTGAAGCTTTCTTT.

The chain joins TRBV5-1 to TRBJ2-2; D unresolved. Per the germline V gene, CDR1 is SGHRS and CDR2 is YFSETQ. V was cut by 2 bases and J by 1 base, with 6 bases left in between. The CDR3 length is 14 residues. CDR3 loop: CASSFWQNTGELFF. In nucleotides, the CDR3 is TGCGCCAGCAGCTTCTGGCAGAACACCGGGGAGCTGTTTTTT. Combining the CDR3 with reference TRBV5-1 and TRBJ2-2 gives the whole variable domain KAGVTQTPRYLIKTRGQQVTLSCSPISGHRSVSWYQQTPGQGLQFLFEYFSETQRNKGNFPGRFSGRQFSNSRSEMNVSTLELGDSALYLCASSFWQNTGELFFGEGSRLTVL.

This clonotype showed up just a few times. This chain connects TRBV4-1 to TRBJ2-7; a weak D match, TRBD2 (6 bases). CDR3 size: 14 residues. Germline V lookup: CDR1 MGHRA, CDR2 YSYEKL. Trimming took 3 bases from V and 2 from J, leaving 11 bases between them. The CDR3 sequence is CASSQAPGAYEQYF. CDR3 nucleotide sequence: TGCGCCAGCAGCCAGGCCCCGGGGGCCTACGAGCAGTACTTC.

This chain links TRBV29-1 with TRBJ1-1; no definite D call. The CDR3 sequence is 10 residues long. Trimming cost V 6 bases and J 8 bases, with 10 bases left between them. Germline V CDR1 and CDR2: SQVTM, ANQGSEA. For the CDR3, the DNA is TGCAGCGTCGAGGGAATAGAAGCTTTCTTT. Protein: CSVEGIEAFF.

This clonotype was seen ten or more times. The genes are TRBV5-1 and TRBJ1-1; no clear D gene. V was shortened by 3 bases and J by 0 bases, with 9 bases between the two germline ends. The CDR3 sequence is 14 residues long. Germline CDR1 and CDR2: SGHRS and YFSETQ. The CDR3 spells CASSSRTVNTEAFF. The CDR3, as DNA: TGCGCCAGCAGCTCTCGGACGGTGAACACTGAAGCTTTCTTT.

The genes are TRBV7-9 and TRBJ2-1; 7 bases fit TRBD2. The CDR3 is 16 residues long. Germline V gene data show CDR1 as SEHNR and CDR2 as FQNEAQ (reference sequence). V gave up 5 bases and J gave up 0 bases; unmatched junction bases: 7. DNA of the CDR3: TGTGCCAGCAGCATCCCTAGCGGCAGCTCCTACAATGAGCAGTTCTTC. This sequence encodes CASSIPSGSSYNEQFF.

The chain carries TRBV12-3 or TRBV12-4 and TRBJ1-4, with D hard to call. V was clipped by 11 bases and J by 8 bases, with 15 bases between them. The CDR3 spans 12 residues. The DNA of the CDR3 is TGTGCCGTAGGGCGGGAAGGCGAAAAACTGTTTTTT. Protein: CAVGREGEKLFF.

This clonotype has a handful of counts. V gene TRBV10-3 combines with J gene TRBJ2-3, with a possible D match to TRBD2 (6 bases). Germline V gene sequence: CDR1 ENHRY, CDR2 SYGVKD. The CDR3 contains 16 residues. Trimming pared 4 bases from V and 2 bases from J, leaving 16 bases between. CDR3 region: CAISGGELRFTDTQYF. The CDR3 DNA reads TGTGCCATCAGTGGGGGGGAACTTCGTTTCACAGATACGCAGTATTTT.

The chain combines TRBV6-5 with TRBJ2-7; no clear D. The CDR3 runs to 13 residues. CDR1 is MNHEY, CDR2 SVGAGI, per germline. Trimming took 0 bases from V and 2 from J, leaving 5 bases between them. In DNA, the CDR3 is TGTGCCAGCAGTTACTCGAAGCCCTACGAGCAGTACTTC. Amino acid sequence: CASSYSKPYEQYF.